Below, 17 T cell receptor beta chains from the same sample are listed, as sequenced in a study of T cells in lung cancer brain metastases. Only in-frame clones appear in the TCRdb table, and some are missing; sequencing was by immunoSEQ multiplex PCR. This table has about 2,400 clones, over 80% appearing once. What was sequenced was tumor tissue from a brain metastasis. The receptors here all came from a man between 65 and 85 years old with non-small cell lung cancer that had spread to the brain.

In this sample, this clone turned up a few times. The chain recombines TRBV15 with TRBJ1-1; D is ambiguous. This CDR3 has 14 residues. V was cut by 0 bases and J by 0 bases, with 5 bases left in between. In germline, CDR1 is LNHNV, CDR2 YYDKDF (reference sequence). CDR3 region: CATSRDRLNTEAFF. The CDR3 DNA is TGTGCCACCAGCAGAGACAGGCTGAACACTGAAGCTTTCTTT. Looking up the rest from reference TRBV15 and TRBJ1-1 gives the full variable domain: DAMVIQNPRYQVTQFGKPVTLSCSQTLNHNVMYWYQQKSSQAPKLLFHYYDKDFNNEADTPDNFQSRRPNTSFCFLDIRSPGLGDTAMYLCATSRDRLNTEAFFGQGTRLTVV.

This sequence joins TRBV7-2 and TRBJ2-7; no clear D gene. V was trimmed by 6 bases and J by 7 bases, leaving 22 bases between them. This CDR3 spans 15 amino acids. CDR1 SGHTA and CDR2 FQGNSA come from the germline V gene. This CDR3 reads CASSQNPALTGEQYF. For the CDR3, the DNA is TGTGCCAGCAGTCAAAACCCGGCACTGACCGGGGAGCAGTACTTC.

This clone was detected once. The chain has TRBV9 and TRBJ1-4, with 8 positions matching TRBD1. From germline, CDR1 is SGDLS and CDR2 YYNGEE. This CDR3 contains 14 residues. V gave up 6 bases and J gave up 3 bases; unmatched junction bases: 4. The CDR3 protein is CASNPGQANEKLFF. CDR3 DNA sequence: TGTGCCAGCAACCCGGGACAGGCTAATGAAAAACTGTTTTTT.

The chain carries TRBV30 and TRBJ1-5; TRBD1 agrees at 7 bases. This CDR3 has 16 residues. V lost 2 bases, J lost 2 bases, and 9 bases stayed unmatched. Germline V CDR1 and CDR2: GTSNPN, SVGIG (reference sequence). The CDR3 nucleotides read TGTGCCTGGAGTTGGACAGGAGCGATTGGCAATCAGCCCCAGCATTTT. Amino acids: CAWSWTGAIGNQPQHF. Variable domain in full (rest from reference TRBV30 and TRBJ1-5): SQTIHQWPATLVQPVGSPLSLECTVEGTSNPNLYWYRQAAGRGLQLLFYSVGIGQISSEVPQNLSASRPQDRQFILSSKKLLLSDSGFYLCAWSWTGAIGNQPQHFGDGTRLSIL.

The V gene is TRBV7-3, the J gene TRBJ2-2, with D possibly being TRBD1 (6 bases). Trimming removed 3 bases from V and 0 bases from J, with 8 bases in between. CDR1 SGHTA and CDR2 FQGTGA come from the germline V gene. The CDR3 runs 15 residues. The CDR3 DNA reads TGTGCCAGCAGCTTCCAGGGGTCGAACACCGGGGAGCTGTTTTTT. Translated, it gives CASSFQGSNTGELFF.

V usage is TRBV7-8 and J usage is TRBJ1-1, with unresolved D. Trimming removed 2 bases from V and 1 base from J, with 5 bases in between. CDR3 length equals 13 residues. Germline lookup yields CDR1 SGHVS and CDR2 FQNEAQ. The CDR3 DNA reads TGTGCCAGCAGCTTATACAGGAACACTGAAGCTTTCTTT. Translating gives CASSLYRNTEAFF.

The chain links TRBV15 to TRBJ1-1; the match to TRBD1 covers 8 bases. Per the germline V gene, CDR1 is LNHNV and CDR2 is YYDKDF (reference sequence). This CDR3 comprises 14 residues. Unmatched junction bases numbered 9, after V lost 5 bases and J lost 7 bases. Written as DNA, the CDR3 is TGTGCCACCAGCCGGCCAGGACAGGGAAATGAAGCTTTCTTT. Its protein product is CATSRPGQGNEAFF.

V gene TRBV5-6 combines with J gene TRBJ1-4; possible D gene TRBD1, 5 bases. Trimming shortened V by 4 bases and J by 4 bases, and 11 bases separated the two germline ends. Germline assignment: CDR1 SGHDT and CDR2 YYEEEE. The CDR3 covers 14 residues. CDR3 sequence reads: CASSGAQVNEKLFF. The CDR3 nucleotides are TGTGCCAGCAGCGGAGCACAGGTTAATGAAAAACTGTTTTTT.

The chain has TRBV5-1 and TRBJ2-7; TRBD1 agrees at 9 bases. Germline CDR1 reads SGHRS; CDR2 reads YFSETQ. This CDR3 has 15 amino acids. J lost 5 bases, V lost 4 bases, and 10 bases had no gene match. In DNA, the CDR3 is TGCGCCAGCAGCGCGTCCGGGACAGGGATCAACGAGCAGTACTTC. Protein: CASSASGTGINEQYF.

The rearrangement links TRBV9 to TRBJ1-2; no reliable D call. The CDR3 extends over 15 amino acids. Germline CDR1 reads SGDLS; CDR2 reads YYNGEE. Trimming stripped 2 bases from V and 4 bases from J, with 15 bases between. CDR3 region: CASSVDSERSYGYTF. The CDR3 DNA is TGTGCCAGCAGCGTCGACTCGGAACGGAGCTATGGCTACACCTTC.

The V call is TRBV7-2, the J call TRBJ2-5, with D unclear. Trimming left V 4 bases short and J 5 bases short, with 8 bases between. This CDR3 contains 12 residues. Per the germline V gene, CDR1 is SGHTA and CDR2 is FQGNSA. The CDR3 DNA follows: TGTGCCAGCAGCTCACCCCCCGAGACCCAGTACTTC. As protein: CASSSPPETQYF.

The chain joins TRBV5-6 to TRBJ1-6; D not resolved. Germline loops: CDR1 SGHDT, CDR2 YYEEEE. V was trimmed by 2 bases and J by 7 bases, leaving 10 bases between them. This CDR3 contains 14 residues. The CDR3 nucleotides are TGTGCCAGCAGCTTCGGGGTTCCCAATTCACCCCTCCACTTT. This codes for CASSFGVPNSPLHF.

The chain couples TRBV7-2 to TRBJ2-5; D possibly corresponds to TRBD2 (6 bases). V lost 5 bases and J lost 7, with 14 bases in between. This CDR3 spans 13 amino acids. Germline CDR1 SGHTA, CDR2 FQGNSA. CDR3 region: CASSGSGVGTQYF. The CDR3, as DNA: TGTGCCAGCAGCGGCTCGGGGGTAGGGACCCAGTACTTC.

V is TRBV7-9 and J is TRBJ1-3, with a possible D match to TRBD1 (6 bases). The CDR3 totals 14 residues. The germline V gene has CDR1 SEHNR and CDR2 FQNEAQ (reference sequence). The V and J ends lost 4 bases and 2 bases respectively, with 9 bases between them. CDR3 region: CASSSQGTGNTIYF. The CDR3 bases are TGTGCCAGCAGCTCGCAGGGGACTGGAAACACCATATATTTT.

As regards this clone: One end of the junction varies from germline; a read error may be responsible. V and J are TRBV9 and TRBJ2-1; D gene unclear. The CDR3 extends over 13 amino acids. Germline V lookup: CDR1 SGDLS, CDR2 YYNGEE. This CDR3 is CANSVAPLGEQFF. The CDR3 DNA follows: TGTGCCAACAGCGTAGCCCCTTTGGGTGAACAGTTCTTC.

Here the CDR3 DNA reads TGTGCCTGGAGTGGAGGGGAGTCGGGCCAGAACACTGAAGCTTTCTTT. This gives the protein CAWSGGESGQNTEAFF. J is TRBJ1-1 and V is TRBV30, with a weak D call TRBD1 (5 bases). The V end lost 1 base, the J end lost 1 base, and 16 bases lay between the germline ends. The CDR3 loop spans 16 amino acids. Germline lookup yields CDR1 GTSNPN and CDR2 SVGIG (reference sequence).

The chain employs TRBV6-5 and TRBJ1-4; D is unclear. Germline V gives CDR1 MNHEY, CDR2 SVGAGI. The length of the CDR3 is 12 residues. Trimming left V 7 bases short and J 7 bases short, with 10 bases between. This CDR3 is CASKSRSEKLFF. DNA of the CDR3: TGTGCCAGCAAAAGCCGGAGTGAAAAACTGTTTTTT.